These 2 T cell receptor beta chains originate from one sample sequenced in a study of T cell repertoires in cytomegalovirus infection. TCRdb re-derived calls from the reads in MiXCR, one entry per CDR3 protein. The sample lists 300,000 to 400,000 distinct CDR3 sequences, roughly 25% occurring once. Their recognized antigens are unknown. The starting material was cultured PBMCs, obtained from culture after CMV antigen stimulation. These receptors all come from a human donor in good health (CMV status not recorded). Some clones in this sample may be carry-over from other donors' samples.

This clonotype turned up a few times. The CDR3 DNA follows: TGTGCCAGTAGTATATGGCGGCTTTCTAACTATGGCTACACCTTC. It encodes CASSIWRLSNYGYTF. The gene calls are TRBV19 and TRBJ1-2; D not certain. V shed 2 bases and J shed 0 bases, with 10 bases lying between them. This CDR3 contains 15 residues. CDR1 and CDR2 from the germline V gene are LNHDA and SQIVND (reference sequence).

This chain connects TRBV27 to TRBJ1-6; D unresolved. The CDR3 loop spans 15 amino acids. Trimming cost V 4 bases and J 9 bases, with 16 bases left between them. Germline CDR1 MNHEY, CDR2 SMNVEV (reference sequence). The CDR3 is CASSSLGDVSSPLHF. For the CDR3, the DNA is TGTGCCAGCAGTTCACTAGGAGACGTATCTTCACCCCTCCACTTT.